These 24 T cell receptor beta chains originate from one sample sequenced in a study of metastatic and nonmetastatic thyroid tumors. TCRdb re-called the PCR reads with MiXCR. The data hold about 40,000 clones, with approximately 17% observed a single time. All patients were untreated before thyroid surgery. The specimen was tumor tissue. All receptors come from a female donor with papillary thyroid cancer or a benign thyroid nodule (not recorded which). Some clones in this sample may be carry-over from other donors' samples.

A few counts support this clone. The chain combines TRBV5-4 with TRBJ2-3, with TRBD2 matching 14 bases. The trim removed 3 bases at V and 3 bases at J, leaving 9 bases unmatched. Germline V gene lookup returns CDR1 SGHNT and CDR2 YYREEE (reference sequence). The length of the CDR3 is 18 residues. The CDR3 nucleotides read TGTGCCAGCAGCTCAGGAGGGACTAGCGGGAGTAGAACAGATACGCAGTATTTT. Residues: CASSSGGTSGSRTDTQYF.

Many counts were recorded for this clone. The J gene is TRBJ1-1, the V gene TRBV7-9; D not resolved. The CDR3 has 13 amino acids. V was clipped by 1 base and J by 2 bases, with 5 bases between them. Germline V gene data show CDR1 as SEHNR and CDR2 as FQNEAQ (reference sequence). CDR3 residues: CASSLEVNTEAFF. In nucleotides, the CDR3 is TGTGCCAGCAGCTTAGAAGTTAACACTGAAGCTTTCTTT.

This clone was recorded at least ten times. The chain is built from TRBV18 and TRBJ2-4, with 7 positions matching TRBD1. V shed 0 bases and J 7 bases; nucleotides not matched to a gene: 3. The CDR3 contains 14 residues. Germline values: CDR1 KGHSH, CDR2 LQKENI. CDR3 in amino acids: CASSPPTGFNIQYF. Here the CDR3 DNA reads TGTGCCAGCTCACCACCGACAGGGTTTAACATTCAGTACTTC.

In this sample, this clone turned up many times. This chain uses TRBV6-1 with TRBJ2-2; 7 nucleotides line up with TRBD2. V shed 6 bases, J shed 7 bases, and the junction held 14 bases outside the gene matches. CDR1 and CDR2 (germline): MNHNS, SASEGT. The CDR3 length is 16 residues. For the CDR3, the DNA is TGTGCCAGCAGAGGGAAGCCGGGGGGAAGTAGCGGGGAGCTGTTTTTT. This sequence encodes CASRGKPGGSSGELFF.

The V call is TRBV5-4, the J call TRBJ2-7; a possible D gene is TRBD2 (6 bases). With 1 base removed from V and 3 bases from J, the gap between germline ends came to 8 bases. This CDR3 has 13 residues. Germline V gene lookup returns CDR1 SGHNT and CDR2 YYREEE (reference sequence). The CDR3 bases are TGTGCCAGCAGCTTGTCGGAGGGCTACGAGCAGTACTTC. It yields the protein CASSLSEGYEQYF.

This clone showed up many times. The rearrangement joins TRBV6-1 to TRBJ1-2; D call uncertain. V was pared by 8 bases and J by 1 base, with 5 bases between. Looked up from germline, CDR1 is MNHNS and CDR2 is SASEGT. The CDR3 runs 11 residues. CDR3 coding DNA: TGTGCCAGCCGGAGTAACTATGGCTACACCTTC. Its protein product is CASRSNYGYTF.

This clone was seen many times. The chain uses TRBV20-1 and TRBJ1-5, with D maybe TRBD1 (6 bases). This CDR3 is 15 amino acids long. CDR1 DFQATT and CDR2 SNEGSKA come from the germline V gene (reference sequence). V gave up 6 bases and J gave up 6 bases, with 21 bases separating them. CDR3 sequence: CSAFKATGGGQPQHF. In DNA, the CDR3 is TGCAGTGCCTTCAAGGCTACGGGGGGCGGTCAGCCCCAGCATTTT.

This clone was detected many times. J is TRBJ2-7 and V is TRBV20-1, with D perhaps being TRBD1 or TRBD2 (6 bases each). The V gene's germline CDR1 is DFQATT and CDR2 SNEGSKA (reference sequence). CDR3 length equals 16 residues. V shed 0 bases and J shed 3 bases, with 18 bases lying between them. This CDR3 is CSARDSGPGGFYEQYF. The CDR3 bases are TGCAGTGCTAGAGATTCTGGACCCGGGGGCTTCTACGAGCAGTACTTC.

This clone was picked up many times. The J gene is TRBJ1-2, the V gene TRBV6-2 or TRBV6-3; D unclear. The germline V gene encodes CDR1 MNHEY and CDR2 SVGEGT. The V end lost 6 bases, the J end lost 7 bases, and 18 bases lay between the germline ends. CDR3 size: 14 residues. CDR3 region: CASRGVEALRGYTF. DNA for the CDR3: TGTGCCAGCAGGGGAGTCGAGGCCCTCCGTGGCTACACCTTC.

This clone turned up a few times. The chain employs TRBV19 and TRBJ2-2, with D possibly TRBD1 on 6 matching bases. Germline V gene lookup returns CDR1 LNHDA and CDR2 SQIVND (reference sequence). V was shortened by 8 bases and J by 3 bases, with 16 bases between the two germline ends. This CDR3 comprises 15 residues. This chain's CDR3 is CASRSVTGYTGELFF. CDR3 nucleotides: TGTGCCAGTCGGTCCGTGACAGGATACACCGGGGAGCTGTTTTTT.

This clone was detected a few times. V and J are TRBV15 and TRBJ2-1; 7 bases are shared with TRBD1. Germline assignment: CDR1 LNHNV and CDR2 YYDKDF (reference sequence). The CDR3 extends over 14 amino acids. After removal of 4 bases from V and 5 bases from J, the junction contained 5 bases not matched to a gene. CDR3 residues: CATSIGDRNNEQFF. CDR3 coding DNA: TGTGCCACCAGCATAGGGGACAGAAACAATGAGCAGTTCTTC.

This clone was counted between two and nine times. The chain employs TRBV27 and TRBJ2-7, with D perhaps given as TRBD1 or TRBD2 (5 bases each). CDR3 length equals 16 residues. Germline CDR1 MNHEY, CDR2 SMNVEV (reference sequence). The V end lost 0 bases, the J end lost 2 bases, and 14 bases lay between the germline ends. The DNA for the CDR3 is TGTGCCAGCAGTTTATCGAGGGGCCCGGTGACCTACGAGCAGTACTTC. Translation gives CASSLSRGPVTYEQYF.

There are a few counts of this clone. One end of the junction is discordant with germline, which a read error may explain. The rearrangement links TRBV2 to TRBJ2-5, with D perhaps matching TRBD2 (6 bases). The germline V gene encodes CDR1 SNHLY and CDR2 FYNNEI. The CDR3 extends over 14 amino acids. CDR3: CVSSVQDYQETQCF. For the CDR3, the DNA is TGTGTCAGCAGTGTTCAGGACTACCAAGAGACCCAGTGCTTC.

This clone rates as large. Here the CDR3 DNA reads TGTGCCAGCAGCCCCCCCCACGAGCAGTACTTC. Its protein is CASSPPHEQYF. The rearrangement links TRBV7-3 to TRBJ2-7; D not certain. Germline V lookup: CDR1 SGHTA, CDR2 FQGTGA. V lost 5 bases, J lost 5 bases, and 7 bases lay in between. The CDR3 extends over 11 amino acids.

This sequence joins TRBV12-3 or TRBV12-4 and TRBJ2-1; D remains unclear. CDR3 length: 15 residues. Trimming left V 7 bases short and J 4 bases short, with 17 bases between. CDR3 sequence: CASTIKGLVYNEQFF. The CDR3 DNA follows: TGTGCCAGCACGATCAAGGGTCTTGTATACAATGAGCAGTTCTTC.

This clone was recorded at least ten times. The chain uses TRBV13 and TRBJ2-3; D possibly corresponds to TRBD2 (6 bases). CDR1 PRHDT and CDR2 FYEKMQ come from the germline V gene (reference sequence). The CDR3 extends over 15 amino acids. Trimming cost V 3 bases and J 0 bases, with 10 bases left between them. The CDR3 here is CASSLGGRSTDTQYF. For the CDR3, the DNA is TGTGCCAGCAGCTTGGGGGGACGCAGCACAGATACGCAGTATTTT.

This clone was seen at least ten times. The chain carries TRBV28 and TRBJ2-7; possible D gene TRBD2, 6 bases. Trimming shortened V by 5 bases and J by 4 bases, and 15 bases separated the two germline ends. Germline V gene sequence: CDR1 MDHEN, CDR2 SYDVKM. This CDR3 region has 14 residues. CDR3 in DNA: TGTGCCAGCAGTCAACGCGGGACTGTTTACGAGCAGTACTTC. Residues: CASSQRGTVYEQYF.

The gene calls are TRBV20-1 and TRBJ1-1; D gene unclear. Trimming cost V 1 base and J 8 bases, with 14 bases left between them. CDR3 size: 13 residues. Germline loops: CDR1 DFQATT, CDR2 SNEGSKA (reference sequence). The CDR3 DNA is TGCAGTGCTAGAGCTGCAGGTCCCACCGAAGCTTTCTTT. This encodes CSARAAGPTEAFF.

This clone was seen at least ten times. The J gene is TRBJ1-6, the V gene TRBV9; D might be TRBD1 (6 bases). CDR3 length: 15 residues. The V and J ends lost 4 bases and 9 bases respectively, with 17 bases between them. The V gene's germline CDR1 is SGDLS and CDR2 YYNGEE. Written as DNA, the CDR3 is TGTGCCAGCAGCCCACGAACAGGGATAAGTTCACCCCTCCACTTT. This gives the protein CASSPRTGISSPLHF.

This clone was observed at least ten times. Other nucleotide sequences in the sample specify the same CDR3. The chain is built from TRBV7-9 and TRBJ1-2, with D perhaps TRBD1 (5 bases). This CDR3 is built from 15 residues. CDR1 is SEHNR and CDR2 is FQNEAQ in the germline V gene (reference sequence). Trimming took 5 bases from V and 10 from J, leaving 23 bases between them. The CDR3 nucleotides are TGTGCCAGCAGCCCTCACGGAGGGGCGAAGGGGCACTACACCTTC. Protein: CASSPHGGAKGHYTF.

This clone appeared many times. The rearrangement links TRBV18 to TRBJ2-3, with D unclear. This CDR3 spans 14 amino acids. Germline V gene sequence: CDR1 KGHSH, CDR2 LQKENI. Trimming took 0 bases from V and 4 from J, leaving 8 bases between them. For the CDR3, the DNA is TGTGCCAGCTCACCACCCTACGGAGCAGATACGCAGTATTTT. Translation: CASSPPYGADTQYF.

The chain couples TRBV7-8 to TRBJ1-6; no reliable D call. Germline CDR1 is SGHVS and CDR2 is FQNEAQ. V was trimmed by 5 bases and J by 4 bases, leaving 9 bases between them. The CDR3 contains 14 residues. CDR3 bases: TGTGCCAGCAGCGCAAGACTATATAATTCACCCCTCCACTTT. As protein: CASSARLYNSPLHF.

This clone occurred many times. This chain uses TRBV18 with TRBJ1-4, with 7 positions matching TRBD1. This CDR3 has 13 amino acids. Trimming at V came to 3 bases and at J to 13 bases, leaving 8 bases not matched to a gene. Germline V gene lookup returns CDR1 KGHSH and CDR2 LQKENI. CDR3 in DNA: TGTGCCAGCTCACCGGGACAGCAAAGTGCACTGTTTTTT. Amino acids: CASSPGQQSALFF. Full variable domain (outside the CDR3, taken from reference TRBV18 and TRBJ1-4): NAGVMQNPRHLVRRRGQEARLRCSPMKGHSHVYWYRQLPEEGLKFMVYLQKENIIDESGMPKERFSAEFPKEGPSILRIQQVVRGDSAAYFCASSPGQQSALFFGSGTQLSVL.

Notes on this clone: The junction departs from the called germline gene at one end, perhaps through a read error. The CDR3 sequence: CAISYSREGQFF. In DNA form, the CDR3 reads TGTGCCATCAGTTACTCGCGGGAGGGCCAGTTCTTC. This chain connects TRBV6-6 to TRBJ2-1, with TRBD2 matching over 9 bases. The CDR3 sequence is 12 residues long. Germline V gene data show CDR1 as MNHNY and CDR2 as SVGAGI (reference sequence).